These 25 T cell receptor beta chains were sequenced from one sample in a study of blood T cell repertoires in COVID-19 (TCRdb year 2020). The library came from the immunoSEQ multiplex PCR assay. TCRdb carries this immuneACCESS record with in-frame sequences only. Its versions omit some clonotypes, under half of them owing to an unresolved V gene in the studies checked, with the rest unexplained. Within this sample are a few hundred thousand clones, with around 90% of them counted one time only. Approximately 9% of the sample is in the top ten clones. The sample consisted of PBMCs or T cells enriched from blood (not recorded which). These receptor sequences come from a woman aged 18-29 years who had recovered from COVID-19.

The chain links TRBV6-6 to TRBJ1-4; a weak D match, TRBD1 (6 bases). This CDR3 has 15 amino acids. The germline V gene has CDR1 MNHNY and CDR2 SVGAGI (reference sequence). The germline V and J ends were trimmed by 5 bases and 6 bases, with 16 bases remaining between them. The CDR3 here is CASSPTDRPHEKLFF. The CDR3 DNA reads as TGTGCCAGCAGTCCTACCGACAGGCCACATGAAAAACTGTTTTTT.

The V call is TRBV27, the J call TRBJ2-5, with 13 bases fitting TRBD2. Germline V lookup: CDR1 MNHEY, CDR2 SMNVEV (reference sequence). The junction had 12 bases not matched to a gene; V was cut back by 5 bases and J by 0 bases. The length of the CDR3 is 19 residues. Written as DNA, the CDR3 is TGTGCCAGCAGTACGACGGGACTAGCGGGGAATAGGTACCAAGAGACCCAGTACTTC. Protein: CASSTTGLAGNRYQETQYF.

This sequence joins TRBV21-1 and TRBJ2-2; the table's TRBD1 call for D was not verified on the DNA. TRBV21-1 constitutes a pseudogene. The CDR3 contains 19 residues. The DNA for the CDR3 is TGTGCCAGCAGCAAAGGCCGTCAGGGCCAGGGGGCCTCAGGCGGGGAGCTGTTTTTT. This sequence encodes CASSKGRQGQGASGGELFF.

The chain uses TRBV5-4 and TRBJ2-3, with 9 nucleotides matching TRBD2. The CDR3 loop spans 15 amino acids. V lost 3 bases and J lost 5; bases outside the gene matches: 7. CDR1 SGHNT and CDR2 YYREEE come from the germline V gene (reference sequence). CDR3 loop: CASSWVSGSEDTQYF. In nucleotides, the CDR3 is TGTGCCAGCAGCTGGGTTAGCGGGAGTGAAGATACGCAGTATTTT.

V and J are TRBV24-1 and TRBJ2-1; 9 bases fit TRBD2. Germline assignment: CDR1 KGHDR and CDR2 SFDVKD. V lost 4 bases and J lost 10; bases outside the gene matches: 10. CDR3 size: 15 residues. In DNA, the CDR3 is TGTGCCACCAGTGAACGCGGGAGGGCCTTGGGGGAGCAGTTCTTC. Its translation: CATSERGRALGEQFF.

J is TRBJ1-2 and V is TRBV18, with 10 nucleotides matching TRBD1. Germline V gene sequence: CDR1 KGHSH, CDR2 LQKENI. The CDR3 contains 16 residues. Trimming cost V 3 bases and J 7 bases; bases outside gene matches: 11. CDR3 nucleotides: TGTGCCAGCTCACCGGGGGGACAGGGGCTAAGGAGTGGCTACACCTTC. It is translated as CASSPGGQGLRSGYTF.

Only one count was recorded for this clone. V gene TRBV4-3 combines with J gene TRBJ1-2; 9 nucleotides align to TRBD1. CDR1 is LGHNA, CDR2 YSLEER, per germline. The CDR3 totals 13 residues. V dropped 1 base and J dropped 7; count of bases not matched to a gene: 1. The DNA of the CDR3 is TGCGCCAGCAGCCAAGGGGACAGGGTTGGCTACACCTTC. Protein product: CASSQGDRVGYTF.

This chain connects TRBV19 to TRBJ1-1, with D perhaps matching TRBD1 (6 bases). The germline V gene encodes CDR1 LNHDA and CDR2 SQIVND (reference sequence). Between the trimmed V and J ends, which lost 2 bases and 1 base, there was a span of 14 bases. The CDR3 runs to 16 residues. For the CDR3, the DNA is TGTGCCAGTAGTATACGGACAGCCATATCGAACACTGAAGCTTTCTTT. It specifies CASSIRTAISNTEAFF. Based on the CDR3 plus reference TRBV19 and TRBJ1-1, the full variable domain is DGGITQSPKYLFRKEGQNVTLSCEQNLNHDAMYWYRQDPGQGLRLIYYSQIVNDFQKGDIAEGYSVSREKKESFPLTVTSAQKNPTAFYLCASSIRTAISNTEAFFGQGTRLTVV.

This clone was recorded only once. The chain carries TRBV7-2 and TRBJ2-7, with TRBD2 matching 10 bases. Losses at the gene ends were 1 base for V and 5 bases for J; bases not matched to a gene: 5. This CDR3 is built from 15 residues. Germline V lookup: CDR1 SGHTA, CDR2 FQGNSA. The CDR3 region is CASSLVSSGSHEQYF. CDR3 in DNA: TGTGCCAGCAGCTTAGTGTCTAGCGGGAGTCACGAGCAGTACTTC.

This clone was recorded a few times. The chain employs TRBV7-2 and TRBJ2-3; tentatively, D is TRBD1 (5 bases). The germline V gene encodes CDR1 SGHTA and CDR2 FQGNSA. This CDR3 region has 14 residues. Deletions cut 5 bases from V and 3 bases from J, with 12 bases between. For the CDR3, the DNA is TGTGCCAGCAGCATACTTTCAGGGACAGATACGCAGTATTTT. Translating gives CASSILSGTDTQYF.

This sequence joins TRBV6-2 or TRBV6-3 and TRBJ2-7, with D perhaps TRBD2 (7 bases). V was trimmed by 2 bases and J by 0 bases, leaving 17 bases between them. This CDR3 spans 17 amino acids. The germline CDR1 and CDR2 sequences are MNHEY and SVGEGT. The chain's CDR3 is CASSYGFRGGASYEQYF. Here the CDR3 DNA reads TGTGCCAGCAGTTACGGGTTCCGAGGGGGGGCCTCCTACGAGCAGTACTTC.

V gene TRBV18 combines with J gene TRBJ2-6, with TRBD1 as a possible D gene (5 bases). V was cut by 5 bases and J by 2 bases, with 13 bases left in between. This CDR3 is built from 16 residues. CDR1 and CDR2 (germline): KGHSH, LQKENI. CDR3 DNA sequence: TGTGCCAGCTCAACCCGAGCAGGGACTGGGGCCAACGTCCTGACTTTC. As protein: CASSTRAGTGANVLTF.

The V call is TRBV18, the J call TRBJ1-4, with TRBD1 matching over 7 bases. This CDR3 contains 16 residues. CDR1 and CDR2 from the germline V gene are KGHSH and LQKENI. The V gene end was trimmed by 1 base and the J gene end by 3 bases; junction bases not matched to a gene: 5. The CDR3 nucleotides read TGTGCCAGCTCACCACGAACAGGGGAAGCTAATGAAAAACTGTTTTTT. This gives the protein CASSPRTGEANEKLFF.

This clone has a single count. This sequence joins TRBV30 and TRBJ2-7, with 9 bases matching TRBD2. From germline, CDR1 is GTSNPN and CDR2 SVGIG (reference sequence). V trimming: 5 bases; J trimming: 1 base; junction bases outside the gene matches: 0. This CDR3 region has 12 residues. The chain's CDR3 is CAWGLASYEQYF. The CDR3 DNA reads TGTGCCTGGGGACTAGCGTCCTACGAGCAGTACTTC. Full variable domain (missing parts from reference TRBV30 and TRBJ2-7): SQTIHQWPATLVQPVGSPLSLECTVEGTSNPNLYWYRQAAGRGLQLLFYSVGIGQISSEVPQNLSASRPQDRQFILSSKKLLLSDSGFYLCAWGLASYEQYFGPGTRLTVT.

The chain couples TRBV10-3 to TRBJ2-4, with a tentative D call TRBD2 (6 bases). This CDR3 contains 12 residues. The V gene's germline CDR1 is ENHRY and CDR2 SYGVKD. Trimming removed 2 bases at V and 15 bases at J, with 14 bases between. CDR3: CAISESGYSRYF. The CDR3, as DNA: TGTGCCATCAGTGAGAGCGGGTACAGTCGGTACTTC.

The chain combines TRBV12-2 with TRBJ2-1; the table's D call of TRBD2 was not tested on the DNA. TRBV12-2 is a pseudogene segment. This CDR3 region has 17 residues. CDR3 sequence reads: CASRLRELAGGIHEQFF. Here the CDR3 DNA reads TGTGCAAGTCGCCTACGTGAACTAGCGGGGGGTATCCATGAGCAGTTCTTC.

This clone was seen repeatedly, ten times or more. The chain's CDR3 is CASSPSIATNEKLFF. The CDR3 DNA is TGCGCCAGCAGCCCTTCCATAGCAACTAATGAAAAACTGTTTTTT. The chain combines TRBV5-1 with TRBJ1-4, with D uncertain. V gave up 4 bases and J gave up 0 bases, with 10 bases separating them. Germline lookup yields CDR1 SGHRS and CDR2 YFSETQ. The CDR3 extends over 15 amino acids.

CDR3 region: CASSPGLAGGQIQETQYF. The CDR3 DNA sequence: TGTGCCAGCAGTCCCGGACTAGCGGGGGGCCAGATACAAGAGACCCAGTACTTC. The chain couples TRBV2 to TRBJ2-5; 14 positions agree with TRBD2. Per the germline V gene, CDR1 is SNHLY and CDR2 is FYNNEI. V shed 5 bases, J shed 2 bases, and the junction held 10 bases outside the gene matches. CDR3 length: 18 residues.

The chain carries TRBV29-1 and TRBJ1-5; 7 bases agree with TRBD1. CDR1 and CDR2 (germline): SQVTM, ANQGSEA. This CDR3 has 15 amino acids. V was pared by 1 base and J by 1 base, with 4 bases of the junction left unmatched. The CDR3 is CSVEVTGESNQPQHF. The CDR3 DNA sequence: TGCAGCGTTGAAGTTACAGGGGAAAGCAATCAGCCCCAGCATTTT.

The J gene is TRBJ2-3, the V gene TRBV4-3, with D perhaps matching TRBD2 (6 bases). The CDR3 sequence is 16 residues long. In germline, CDR1 is LGHNA, CDR2 YSLEER. V was trimmed by 4 bases and J by 0 bases, leaving 14 bases between them. CDR3 sequence (DNA): TGCGCCAGCAGCCCGACCGGGACTCATAGCACAGATACGCAGTATTTT. It encodes CASSPTGTHSTDTQYF.

The genes are TRBV23-1 and TRBJ1-2; D gene uncertain. TRBV23-1 is annotated as an ORF whose role is uncertain. The CDR3 consists of 21 residues. V lost 0 bases, J lost 0 bases, and 26 bases lay in between. In nucleotides, the CDR3 is TGCGCCAGCAGTCAATCGATCCTAAGTAGAACAGCAAAAACCTCTAACTATGGCTACACCTTC. Translating gives CASSQSILSRTAKTSNYGYTF.

In nucleotides, the CDR3 is TGTGCCATCAGTGCAGGGGGACAGGACTACTCCTACGAGCAGTACTTC. Amino acid sequence: CAISAGGQDYSYEQYF. The chain joins TRBV10-3 to TRBJ2-7; TRBD1 matches at 8 bases. The CDR3 is 16 amino acids. CDR1 and CDR2 (germline): ENHRY, SYGVKD. V lost 4 bases to trimming and J lost 0 bases; unmatched junction nucleotides: 8.

CDR3 nucleotides: TGTGCCAGCACCGGGACAGTAGATGGAAACACCATATATTTT. It codes for CASTGTVDGNTIYF. This sequence joins TRBV6-5 and TRBJ1-3; 7 bases line up with TRBD1. Germline V gives CDR1 MNHEY, CDR2 SVGAGI. V shed 7 bases and J 3 bases; nucleotides not matched to a gene: 6. The CDR3 covers 14 residues.

The V and J genes are TRBV24-1 and TRBJ2-1; 7 bases map to TRBD2. This CDR3 spans 15 amino acids. CDR1 is KGHDR, CDR2 SFDVKD, per germline. V was clipped by 4 bases and J by 5 bases; unmatched bases: 7. CDR3 bases: TGTGCCACCAGTGAAGTTGGGGGGGAGGACAATGAGCAGTTCTTC. Amino acid sequence: CATSEVGGEDNEQFF.

The chain links TRBV5-5 to TRBJ1-1; the D gene is possibly TRBD1 (6 bases). The CDR3 is made up of 14 amino acids. CDR1 and CDR2 from the germline V gene are SGHKS and YYEKEE (reference sequence). Trimming removed 1 base from V and 7 bases from J, with 14 bases in between. The DNA of the CDR3 is TGTGCCAGCAGCTTGCTTCCAGGGGAGGGTGAAGCTTTCTTT. Its protein product is CASSLLPGEGEAFF.